This T cell receptor (beta chain) was recorded in a study of cytomegalovirus exposure and HLA in healthy donors. PCR primers comprised 60 Vbeta and 13 Jbeta primers. Only in-frame clones appear in the TCRdb table, and some are missing; sequencing was by immunoSEQ multiplex PCR. This table has around 160,000 clones, roughly four fifths appearing once. CDR1 and CDR2 from the germline V gene are MNHEY and SVGAGI. This CDR3 is built from 14 residues. V lost 6 bases and J lost 2, with 12 bases in between. This clone is a singleton in its sample. The source is a man in his forties or fifties in good health and CMV-seropositive. The sequenced material came from PBMCs. This sequence joins TRBV6-5 and TRBJ2-3; D not certain. CDR3 sequence: CASSLTGDTDTQYF. DNA for the CDR3: TGTGCCAGCAGCCTAACCGGAGACACAGATACGCAGTATTTT.